This paragraph covers one T cell receptor (beta chain) sequence. Its target is unknown. The data were taken from a study of T cells in Graves' hyperthyroidism and ophthalmopathy. Ophthalmopathy cases scored 3 or more on the Clinical Activity Score and 4 or more on NOSPECS grade, with duration below 3 months. The diagnoses drew upon clinical symptoms, serum thyroxine and TRAb, thyroid ultrasound and orbital computed tomography. Researchers took RNA transcripts and amplified the TCR beta CDR3 regions from them. The TCR CDR3 was amplified in a first-round RT-PCR using the HTBI primer set. Each CDR3 protein is one row after TCRdb ran MiXCR on the multiplex PCR reads. This table has approximately 58,000 distinct CDR3 sequences, around half appearing once. Germline V gene sequence: CDR1 DFQATT, CDR2 SNEGSKA (reference sequence). The CDR3 covers 11 residues. The junction had 4 bases not matched to a gene; V was cut back by 6 bases and J by 6 bases.

Notes on the study in general: Blood also showed most of the thyroid clonotypes that were expanded above 0.001. Classification by a 13 V-J model distinguished ophthalmopathy from stable hyperthyroidism.

The material sequenced was blood. This sequence joins TRBV20-1 and TRBJ1-2; the match to TRBD1 covers 7 bases. The receptor comes from a woman aged 25-40 years with Graves' ophthalmopathy. The CDR3 nucleotides read TGCAGTGCCAGGGGGGGCGATGGCTACACCTTC. Translation: CSARGGDGYTF.